This T cell receptor (beta chain) was sequenced for a study of blood T cells in healthy people across ages. Broader study findings: Strong correlation was found linking TCR beta diversity to naive T cell percentage.

A second roughly 7 to 12 cycle PCR used barcoded and J-beta primers. Sequencing of every sample gave 3 million or more CDR3-containing paired-end reads. TCRdb passed the 5' RACE reads through MiXCR, listing each CDR3 protein once. This repertoire shows 1,500,000 or so distinct CDR3 sequences, approximately 63% found once; its top ten account for 5.5% to 8%. On this clonotype itself: Its specificity is not known.

The CDR3 length is 17 residues. Unmatched junction bases numbered 16, after V lost 4 bases and J lost 6 bases. Germline lookup yields CDR1 MGHRA and CDR2 YSYEKL. The V and J genes are TRBV4-1 and TRBJ2-3; 7 nucleotides align to TRBD1. This clonotype was sampled from a man aged 18 to 29 in good health. Material: blood. CDR3 sequence: CASSPTKVGQAGDTQYF. CDR3 sequence (DNA): TGCGCCAGCAGCCCAACCAAAGTCGGACAGGCTGGGGATACGCAGTATTTT.